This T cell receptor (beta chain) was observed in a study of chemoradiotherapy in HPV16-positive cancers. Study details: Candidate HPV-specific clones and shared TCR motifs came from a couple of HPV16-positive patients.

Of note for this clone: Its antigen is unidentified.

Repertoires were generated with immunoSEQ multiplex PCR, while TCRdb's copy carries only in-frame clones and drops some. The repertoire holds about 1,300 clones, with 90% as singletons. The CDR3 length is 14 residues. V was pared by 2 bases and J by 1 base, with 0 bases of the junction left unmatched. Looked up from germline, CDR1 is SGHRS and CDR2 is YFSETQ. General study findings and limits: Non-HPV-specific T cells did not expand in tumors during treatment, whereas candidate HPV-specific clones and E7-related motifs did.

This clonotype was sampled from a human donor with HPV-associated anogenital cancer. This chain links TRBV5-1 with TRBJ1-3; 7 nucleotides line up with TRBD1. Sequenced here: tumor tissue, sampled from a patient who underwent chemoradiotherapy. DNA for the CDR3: TGCGCCAGCAGCTTACAGGGGTCTGGAAACACCATATATTTT. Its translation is CASSLQGSGNTIYF.